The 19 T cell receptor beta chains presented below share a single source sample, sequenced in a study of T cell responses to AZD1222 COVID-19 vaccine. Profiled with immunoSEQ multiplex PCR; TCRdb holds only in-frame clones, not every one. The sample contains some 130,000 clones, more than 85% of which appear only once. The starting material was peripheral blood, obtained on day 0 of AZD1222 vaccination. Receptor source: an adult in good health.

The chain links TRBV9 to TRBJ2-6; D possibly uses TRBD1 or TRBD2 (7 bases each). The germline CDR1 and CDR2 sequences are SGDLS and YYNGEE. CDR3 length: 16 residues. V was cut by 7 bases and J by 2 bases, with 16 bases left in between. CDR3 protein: CASSRGGGPGANVLTF. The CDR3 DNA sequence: TGTGCCAGCTCAAGGGGAGGGGGCCCTGGGGCCAACGTCCTGACTTTC.

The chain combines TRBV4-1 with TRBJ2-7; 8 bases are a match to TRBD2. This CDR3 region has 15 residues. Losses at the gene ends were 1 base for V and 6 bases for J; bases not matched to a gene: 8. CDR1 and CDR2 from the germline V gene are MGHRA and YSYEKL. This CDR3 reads CASSQAGTSDIEQYF. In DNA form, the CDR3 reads TGCGCCAGCAGCCAAGCCGGGACTAGTGACATCGAGCAGTACTTC.

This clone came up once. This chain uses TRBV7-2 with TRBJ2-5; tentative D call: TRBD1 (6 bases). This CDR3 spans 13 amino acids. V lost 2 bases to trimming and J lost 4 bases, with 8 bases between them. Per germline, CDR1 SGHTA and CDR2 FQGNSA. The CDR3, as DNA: TGTGCCAGCAGCTTATCAGGGGTAGAGACCCAGTACTTC. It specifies CASSLSGVETQYF.

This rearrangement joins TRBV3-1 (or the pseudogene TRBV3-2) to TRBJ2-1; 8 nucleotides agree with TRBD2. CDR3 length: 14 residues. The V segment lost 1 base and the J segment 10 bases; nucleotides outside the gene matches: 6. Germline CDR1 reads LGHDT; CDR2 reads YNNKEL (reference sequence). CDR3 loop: CASSQGRSGKEQFF. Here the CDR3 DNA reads TGTGCCAGCAGCCAAGGTCGTAGCGGGAAGGAGCAGTTCTTC.

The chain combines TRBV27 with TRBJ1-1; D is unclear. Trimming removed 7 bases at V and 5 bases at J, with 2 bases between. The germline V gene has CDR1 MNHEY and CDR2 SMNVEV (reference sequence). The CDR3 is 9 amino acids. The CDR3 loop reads CASITEAFF. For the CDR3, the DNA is TGTGCCAGCATTACTGAAGCTTTCTTT.

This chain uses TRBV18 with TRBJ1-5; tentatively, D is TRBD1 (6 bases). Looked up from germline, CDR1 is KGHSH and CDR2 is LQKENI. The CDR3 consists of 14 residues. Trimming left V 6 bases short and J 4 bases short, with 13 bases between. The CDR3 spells CASSGGDKNQPQHF. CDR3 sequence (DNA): TGTGCCAGCTCGGGCGGGGACAAAAATCAGCCCCAGCATTTT. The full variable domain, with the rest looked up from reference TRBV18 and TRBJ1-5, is NAGVMQNPRHLVRRRGQEARLRCSPMKGHSHVYWYRQLPEEGLKFMVYLQKENIIDESGMPKERFSAEFPKEGPSILRIQQVVRGDSAAYFCASSGGDKNQPQHFGDGTRLSIL.

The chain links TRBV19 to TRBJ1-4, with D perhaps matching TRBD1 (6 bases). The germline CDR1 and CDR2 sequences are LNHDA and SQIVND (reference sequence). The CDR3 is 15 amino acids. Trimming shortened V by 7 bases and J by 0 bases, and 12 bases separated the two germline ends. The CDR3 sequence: CASNVAGATNEKLFF. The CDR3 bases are TGTGCCAGTAATGTCGCAGGGGCAACTAATGAAAAACTGTTTTTT.

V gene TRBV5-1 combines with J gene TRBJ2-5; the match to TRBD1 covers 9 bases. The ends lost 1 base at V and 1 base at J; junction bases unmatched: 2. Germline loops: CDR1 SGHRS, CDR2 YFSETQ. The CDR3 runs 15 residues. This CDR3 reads CASSLWGQGQETQYF. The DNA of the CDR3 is TGCGCCAGCAGCTTGTGGGGACAGGGCCAAGAGACCCAGTACTTC.

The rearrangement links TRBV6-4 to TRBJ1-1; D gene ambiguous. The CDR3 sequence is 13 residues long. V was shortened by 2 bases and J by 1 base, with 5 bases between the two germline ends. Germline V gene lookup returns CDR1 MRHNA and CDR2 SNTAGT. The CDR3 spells CASSDRANTEAFF. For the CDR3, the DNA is TGTGCCAGCAGTGACAGGGCGAACACTGAAGCTTTCTTT.

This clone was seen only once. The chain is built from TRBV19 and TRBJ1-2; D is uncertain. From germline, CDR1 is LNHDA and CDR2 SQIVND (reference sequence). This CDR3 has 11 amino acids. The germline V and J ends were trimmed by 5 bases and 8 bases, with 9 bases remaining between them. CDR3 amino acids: CASSLKRGYTF. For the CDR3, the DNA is TGTGCCAGTAGTCTCAAGCGGGGCTACACCTTC. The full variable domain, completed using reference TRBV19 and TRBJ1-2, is DGGITQSPKYLFRKEGQNVTLSCEQNLNHDAMYWYRQDPGQGLRLIYYSQIVNDFQKGDIAEGYSVSREKKESFPLTVTSAQKNPTAFYLCASSLKRGYTFGSGTRLTVV.

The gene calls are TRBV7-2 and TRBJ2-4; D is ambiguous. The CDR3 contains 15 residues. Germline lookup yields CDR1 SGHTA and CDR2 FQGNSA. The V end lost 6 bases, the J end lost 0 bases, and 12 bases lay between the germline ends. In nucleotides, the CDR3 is TGTGCCAGCAGAGGCTACCATGGAGCCAAAAACATTCAGTACTTC. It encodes CASRGYHGAKNIQYF.

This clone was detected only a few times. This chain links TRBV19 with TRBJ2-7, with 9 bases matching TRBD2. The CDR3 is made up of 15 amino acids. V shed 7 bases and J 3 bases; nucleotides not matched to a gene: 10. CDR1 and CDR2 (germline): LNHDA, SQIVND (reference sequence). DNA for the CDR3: TGTGCCAGTACCCCAGCGGGGGGCGGCTTCTACGAGCAGTACTTC. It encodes CASTPAGGGFYEQYF.

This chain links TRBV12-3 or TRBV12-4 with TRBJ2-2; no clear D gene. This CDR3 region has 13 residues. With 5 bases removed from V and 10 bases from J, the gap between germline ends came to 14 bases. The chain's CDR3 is CASSVSQALELFF. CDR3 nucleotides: TGTGCCAGCAGTGTGAGTCAGGCTCTGGAGCTGTTTTTT.

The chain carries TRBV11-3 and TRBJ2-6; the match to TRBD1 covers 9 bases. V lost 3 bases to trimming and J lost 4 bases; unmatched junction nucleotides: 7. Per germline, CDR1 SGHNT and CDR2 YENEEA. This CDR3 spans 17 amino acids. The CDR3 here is CASSLGDRATGANVLTF. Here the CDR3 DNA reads TGTGCCAGCAGCTTGGGGGACAGGGCCACCGGGGCCAACGTCCTGACTTTC. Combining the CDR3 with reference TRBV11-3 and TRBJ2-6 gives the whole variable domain EAGVVQSPRYKIIEKKQPVAFWCNPISGHNTLYWYLQNLGQGPELLIRYENEEAVDDSQLPKDRFSAERLKGVDSTLKIQPAELGDSAVYLCASSLGDRATGANVLTFGAGSRLTVL.

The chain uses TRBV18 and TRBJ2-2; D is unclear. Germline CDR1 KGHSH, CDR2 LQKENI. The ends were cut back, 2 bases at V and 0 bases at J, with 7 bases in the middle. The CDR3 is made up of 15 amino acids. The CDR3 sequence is CASSPGRTNTGELFF. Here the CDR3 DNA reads TGTGCCAGCTCACCAGGGCGGACGAACACCGGGGAGCTGTTTTTT.

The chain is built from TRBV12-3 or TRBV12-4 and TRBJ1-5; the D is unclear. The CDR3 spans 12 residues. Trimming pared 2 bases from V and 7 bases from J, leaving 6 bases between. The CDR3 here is CASSLMGQPQHF. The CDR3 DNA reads TGTGCCAGCAGTTTAATGGGGCAGCCCCAGCATTTT.

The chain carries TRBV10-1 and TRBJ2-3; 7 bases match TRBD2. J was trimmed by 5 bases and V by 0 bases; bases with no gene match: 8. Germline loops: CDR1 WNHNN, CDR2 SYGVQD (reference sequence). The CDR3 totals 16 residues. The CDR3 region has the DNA TGCGCCAGCAGTGAGTCCCGTGCTGGGAGGGGAGATACGCAGTATTTT. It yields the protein CASSESRAGRGDTQYF.

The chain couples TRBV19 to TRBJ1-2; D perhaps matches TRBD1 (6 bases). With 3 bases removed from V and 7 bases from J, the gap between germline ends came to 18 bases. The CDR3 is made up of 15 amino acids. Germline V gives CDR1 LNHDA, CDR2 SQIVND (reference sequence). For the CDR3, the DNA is TGTGCCAGTAGTATTTCCCGGGGGGGCAGCGGTGGCTACACCTTC. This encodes CASSISRGGSGGYTF. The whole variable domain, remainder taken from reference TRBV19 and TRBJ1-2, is DGGITQSPKYLFRKEGQNVTLSCEQNLNHDAMYWYRQDPGQGLRLIYYSQIVNDFQKGDIAEGYSVSREKKESFPLTVTSAQKNPTAFYLCASSISRGGSGGYTFGSGTRLTVV.

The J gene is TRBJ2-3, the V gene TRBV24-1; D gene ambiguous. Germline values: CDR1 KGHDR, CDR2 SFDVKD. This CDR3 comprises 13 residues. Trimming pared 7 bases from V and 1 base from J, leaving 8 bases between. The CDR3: CATSQEGTDTQYF. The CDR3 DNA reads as TGTGCCACCAGCCAAGAGGGCACAGATACGCAGTATTTT.